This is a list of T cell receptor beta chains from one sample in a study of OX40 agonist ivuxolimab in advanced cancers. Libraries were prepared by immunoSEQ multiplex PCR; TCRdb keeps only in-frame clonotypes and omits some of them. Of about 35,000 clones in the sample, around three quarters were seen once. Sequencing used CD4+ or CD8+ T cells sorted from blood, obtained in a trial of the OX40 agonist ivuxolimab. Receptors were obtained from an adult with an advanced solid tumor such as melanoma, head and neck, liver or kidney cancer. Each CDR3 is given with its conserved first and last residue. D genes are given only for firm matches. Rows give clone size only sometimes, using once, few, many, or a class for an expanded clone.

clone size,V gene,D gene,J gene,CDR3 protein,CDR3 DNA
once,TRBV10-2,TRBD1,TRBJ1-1,CASSVTGTGLEAFF,TGCGCCAGCAGTGTGACCGGGACAGGGCTCGAAGCTTTCTTT
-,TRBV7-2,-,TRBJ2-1,CASSFGGSSYNEQFF,TGTGCCAGCAGCTTTGGGGGAAGCTCCTACAATGAGCAGTTCTTC
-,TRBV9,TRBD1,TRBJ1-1,CASSVSGTGGTEAFF,TGTGCCAGCAGCGTATCAGGTACAGGGGGCACTGAAGCTTTCTTT
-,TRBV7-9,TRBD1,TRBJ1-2,CASSLGTGYYGYTF,TGTGCCAGCAGCCTCGGGACAGGTTACTATGGCTACACCTTC
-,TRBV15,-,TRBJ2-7,CATSRPGEGSYEQYF,TGTGCCACCAGCAGACCCGGGGAAGGTAGTTACGAGCAGTACTTC
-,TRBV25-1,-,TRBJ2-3,CASRGAQGGSDTQYF,TGTGCCAGCAGAGGAGCACAGGGTGGGTCAGATACGCAGTATTTT
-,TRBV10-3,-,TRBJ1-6,CAISEDSINSPLHF,TGTGCCATCAGTGAGGACAGCATTAATTCACCCCTCCACTTT
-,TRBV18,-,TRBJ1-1,CASSPWGAEAFF,TGTGCCAGCTCACCATGGGGCGCTGAAGCTTTCTTT
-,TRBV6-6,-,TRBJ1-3,CASSLQTVENTIYF,TGTGCCAGCAGCCTCCAGACAGTGGAAAACACCATATATTTT
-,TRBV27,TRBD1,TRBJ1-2,CASSLRQGTGYTF,TGTGCCAGCAGTTTAAGACAGGGTACGGGCTACACCTTC
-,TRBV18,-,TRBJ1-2,CASSRGGAAGYTF,TGTGCCAGCTCAAGGGGGGGGGCTGCTGGCTACACCTTC
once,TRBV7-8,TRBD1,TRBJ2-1,CASSFLGGLFDEQFF,TGTGCCAGCAGCTTCTTAGGGGGCCTTTTCGATGAGCAGTTCTTC
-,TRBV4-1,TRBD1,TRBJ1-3,CASSQGLLRRDRLNTIYF,TGCGCCAGCAGCCAGGGGCTTCTACGTCGGGACAGGTTAAACACCATATATTTT
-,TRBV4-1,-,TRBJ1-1,CASSQDTGITEAFF,TGCGCCAGCAGCCAAGATACAGGGATAACTGAAGCTTTCTTT
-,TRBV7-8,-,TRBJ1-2,CASSSSGTRGYTF,TGTGCCAGCAGCTCATCCGGGACTAGGGGCTACACCTTC
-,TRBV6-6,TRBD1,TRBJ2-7,CASSYGTGGTREQYF,TGTGCCAGCAGTTACGGGACAGGGGGGACTAGGGAGCAGTACTTC
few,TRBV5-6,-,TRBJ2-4,CASSLVLAKNIQYF,TGTGCCAGCAGCTTGGTACTAGCCAAAAACATTCAGTACTTC
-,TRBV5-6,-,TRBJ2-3,CASSSTASVQYF,TGTGCCAGCAGCTCGACCGCCTCGGTGCAGTATTTT
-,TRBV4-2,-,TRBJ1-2,CASSPRLIDIYNHGYTF,TGTGCCAGCAGCCCACGACTCATAGACATATATAATCATGGCTACACCTTC
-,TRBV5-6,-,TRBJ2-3,CASSYTSARTQYF,TGTGCCAGCAGCTACACTAGTGCCCGAACGCAGTATTTT
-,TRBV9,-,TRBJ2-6,CASSATGTTSSGANVLTF,TGTGCCAGCAGCGCAACCGGGACAACTAGCTCTGGGGCCAACGTCCTGACTTTC
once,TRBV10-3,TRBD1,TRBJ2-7,CAIRRRQGRSPSPYEQYF,TGTGCCATCAGGAGGAGACAGGGTCGTTCCCCTTCTCCCTACGAGCAGTACTTC
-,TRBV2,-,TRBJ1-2,CASRPLPGYGYTF,TGTGCCAGCAGACCACTCCCAGGATATGGCTACACCTTC
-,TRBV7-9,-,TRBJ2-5,CASTDWEYQETQYF,TGTGCCAGCACCGATTGGGAGTACCAAGAGACCCAGTACTTC
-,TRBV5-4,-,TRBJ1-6,CASSFRGAGDNSPLHF,TGTGCCAGCAGCTTTAGGGGCGCAGGTGATAATTCACCCCTCCACTTT
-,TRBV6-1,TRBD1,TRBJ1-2,CASRRNQGADYGYTF,TGTGCCAGCAGGAGGAACCAGGGGGCGGACTATGGCTACACCTTC
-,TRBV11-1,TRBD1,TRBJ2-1,CASSLIFPGTGVYNEQFF,TGTGCCAGCAGCTTAATCTTTCCCGGGACAGGAGTCTACAATGAGCAGTTCTTC
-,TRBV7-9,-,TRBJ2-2,CASRTGLPTGELFF,TGTGCCAGCAGGACGGGACTCCCTACCGGGGAGCTGTTTTTT
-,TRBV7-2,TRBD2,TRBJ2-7,CASSSSGGPSYEQYF,TGTGCCAGCAGCTCAAGCGGGGGGCCCTCCTACGAGCAGTACTTC
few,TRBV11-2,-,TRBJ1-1,CASSLVTEAFF,TGTGCCAGCAGCTTAGTCACCGAAGCTTTCTTT
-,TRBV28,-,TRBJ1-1,CASSLPGGNTEAFF,TGTGCCAGCAGTTTGCCGGGAGGGAACACTGAAGCTTTCTTT
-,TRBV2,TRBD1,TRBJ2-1,CATRGETGGSNEQFF,TGTGCGACCAGAGGGGAGACAGGGGGAAGCAATGAGCAGTTCTTC
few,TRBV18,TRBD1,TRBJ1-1,CASSRATGGTEAFF,TGTGCCAGCTCACGAGCTACAGGGGGCACTGAAGCTTTCTTT
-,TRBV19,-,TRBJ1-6,CASGWGLNSPLHF,TGTGCCAGTGGGTGGGGATTAAATTCACCCCTCCACTTT
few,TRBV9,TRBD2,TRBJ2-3,CASSASFPGGAPDTQYF,TGTGCCAGCAGCGCCTCCTTCCCGGGGGGGGCCCCAGATACGCAGTATTTT
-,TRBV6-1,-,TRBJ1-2,CASSTQGYGAEGYTF,TGTGCCAGCAGTACACAAGGGTATGGGGCGGAAGGCTACACCTTC
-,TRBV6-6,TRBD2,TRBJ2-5,CASRRGTSRQETQYF,TGTGCCAGCAGACGAGGGACTAGCAGACAAGAGACCCAGTACTTC
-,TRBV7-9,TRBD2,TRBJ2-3,CASSLIGLAGGNTDTQYF,TGTGCCAGCAGCTTAATAGGGCTAGCGGGGGGTAACACAGATACGCAGTATTTT
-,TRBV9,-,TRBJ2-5,CASSVGVYRETQYF,TGTGCCAGCAGCGTAGGGGTCTACCGGGAGACCCAGTACTTC
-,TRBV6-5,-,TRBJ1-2,CASSYSLEYGYTF,TGTGCCAGCAGTTACTCCTTAGAGTATGGCTACACCTTC
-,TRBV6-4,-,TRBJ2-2,CASMATPNTGELFF,TGTGCCAGCATGGCGACCCCGAACACCGGGGAGCTGTTTTTT
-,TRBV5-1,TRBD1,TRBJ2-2,CASSRDRTNTGELFF,TGCGCCAGCAGCCGGGACAGAACGAACACCGGGGAGCTGTTTTTT
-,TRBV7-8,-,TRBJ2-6,CASSLQRTASGANVLTF,TGTGCCAGCAGCTTACAACGGACGGCCTCTGGGGCCAACGTCCTGACTTTC
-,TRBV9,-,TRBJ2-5,CASSSSTGTSGTQYF,TGTGCCAGCAGCTCCTCGACTGGGACTTCGGGGACCCAGTACTTC